The 17 T cell receptor beta chains in this list originate from one sample, sequenced in a study of PD-1 blockade in classical Hodgkin lymphoma. Assay used: immunoSEQ multiplex PCR; TCRdb lists only in-frame clones, some missing. The data contain about 97,000 clones, approximately 88% of them singletons. With no exception, relapse followed autologous stem cell transplantation in all patients, and brentuximab vedotin exposure varied. Sequencing was performed on peripheral blood mononuclear cells (PBMCs), taken at baseline. These receptors were taken from a human donor with classical Hodgkin lymphoma.

Of note for this clone: This sample includes further DNA sequences coding for the same CDR3. The chain employs TRBV9 and TRBJ2-7, with D maybe TRBD2 (5 bases). This CDR3 is built from 14 residues. CDR1 SGDLS and CDR2 YYNGEE come from the germline V gene. V was cut by 2 bases and J by 0 bases, with 9 bases left in between. CDR3 nucleotides: TGTGCCAGCAGCGTTGGACTTTCCTCCTACGAGCAGTACTTC. Amino acid sequence: CASSVGLSSYEQYF.

V gene TRBV2 combines with J gene TRBJ2-2; D is unclear. The germline V gene encodes CDR1 SNHLY and CDR2 FYNNEI. The length of the CDR3 is 13 residues. V was clipped by 5 bases and J by 7 bases, with 11 bases between them. In DNA form, the CDR3 reads TGTGCCAGCAGTCAGAGAGTGGACGGGGAGCTGTTTTTT. Amino acids: CASSQRVDGELFF.

The V gene is TRBV21-1, the J gene TRBJ2-7; the table's D call, TRBD2, has no DNA check behind it. TRBV21-1 represents a pseudogene. The CDR3 length is 16 residues. CDR3 sequence: CASSSRLAGDRYEQYF. CDR3 coding DNA: TGTGCCAGCAGCTCCCGACTAGCGGGAGATAGATACGAGCAGTACTTC.

The chain joins TRBV5-1 to TRBJ2-3; 9 positions match TRBD2. Unmatched junction bases numbered 8, after V lost 4 bases and J lost 5 bases. The CDR3 spans 15 residues. Germline lookup yields CDR1 SGHRS and CDR2 YFSETQ. CDR3 sequence: CASSPGTSFGDTQYF. DNA for the CDR3: TGCGCCAGCAGCCCCGGGACTAGCTTCGGAGATACGCAGTATTTT. Based on the CDR3 plus reference TRBV5-1 and TRBJ2-3, the full variable domain is KAGVTQTPRYLIKTRGQQVTLSCSPISGHRSVSWYQQTPGQGLQFLFEYFSETQRNKGNFPGRFSGRQFSNSRSEMNVSTLELGDSALYLCASSPGTSFGDTQYFGPGTRLTVL.

The CDR3 region has the DNA TGTGCCAGCAGCAAAACCCAATCTTTCAGGGGCACGCGGGTCAAAAACATTCAGTACTTC. Protein product: CASSKTQSFRGTRVKNIQYF. The chain links TRBV21-1 to TRBJ2-4; the table gives TRBD1 as D, unverified against the DNA. TRBV21-1 is a known pseudogene. The CDR3 has 20 amino acids.

The DNA of the CDR3 is TGTGCCAGCAGCTCCGAGGGCGACATTCAGTACTTC. Translated: CASSSEGDIQYF. The chain is built from TRBV5-4 and TRBJ2-4; TRBD2 is a possible D gene (5 bases). CDR3 length: 12 amino acids. Germline CDR1 reads SGHNT; CDR2 reads YYREEE (reference sequence). Trimming pared 3 bases from V and 8 bases from J, leaving 9 bases between.

This clone occurred a few times. The J gene is TRBJ1-2, the V gene TRBV7-9; weak D call: TRBD1 (6 bases). The ends were cut back, 0 bases at V and 6 bases at J, with 14 bases in the middle. The CDR3 consists of 15 residues. Germline V gene lookup returns CDR1 SEHNR and CDR2 FQNEAQ (reference sequence). The CDR3 protein is CASSLAGQGWDGYTF. In nucleotides, the CDR3 is TGTGCCAGCAGCTTAGCAGGCCAGGGGTGGGATGGCTACACCTTC.

The V gene is TRBV13, the J gene TRBJ2-1; 10 bases are a match to TRBD2. J was trimmed by 7 bases and V by 5 bases; bases with no gene match: 8. This CDR3 has 15 residues. Germline V gives CDR1 PRHDT, CDR2 FYEKMQ (reference sequence). CDR3 nucleotide sequence: TGTGCCAGCAGCGGTACTAGCGGGAAGACTAATGAGCAGTTCTTC. This translates into CASSGTSGKTNEQFF.

J is TRBJ2-5 and V is TRBV29-1, with 8 bases aligning to TRBD1. With 6 bases clipped from V and 2 bases from J, the junction kept 5 bases outside the gene matches. This CDR3 spans 13 amino acids. Germline V gives CDR1 SQVTM, CDR2 ANQGSEA. CDR3 in DNA: TGCAGCGTCCGACAGGGGTCGCAAGAGACCCAGTACTTC. It translates to CSVRQGSQETQYF.

This chain uses TRBV11-3 with TRBJ2-7; TRBD2 aligns across 8 bases. CDR3 length equals 14 residues. CDR1 is SGHNT, CDR2 YENEEA, per germline. The J segment lost 3 bases and the V segment lost 1 base, leaving 2 bases of the junction unmatched. This CDR3 reads CASSLAGTSYEQYF. CDR3 in DNA: TGTGCCAGCAGCTTAGCTGGGACTAGCTACGAGCAGTACTTC.

V usage is TRBV19 and J usage is TRBJ1-5, with TRBD1 matching over 7 bases. J lost 2 bases, V lost 2 bases, and 3 bases had no gene match. Germline V gene lookup returns CDR1 LNHDA and CDR2 SQIVND (reference sequence). The CDR3 covers 15 residues. CDR3 sequence reads: CASSIPGQGNQPQHF. CDR3 DNA: TGTGCCAGTAGTATACCTGGACAGGGCAATCAGCCCCAGCATTTT. The entire variable domain, with the rest obtained from reference TRBV19 and TRBJ1-5, is as follows: DGGITQSPKYLFRKEGQNVTLSCEQNLNHDAMYWYRQDPGQGLRLIYYSQIVNDFQKGDIAEGYSVSREKKESFPLTVTSAQKNPTAFYLCASSIPGQGNQPQHFGDGTRLSIL.

V usage is TRBV28 and J usage is TRBJ1-2; the match to TRBD1 covers 9 bases. The V gene's germline CDR1 is MDHEN and CDR2 SYDVKM. The CDR3 is 15 residues long. Trimming took 3 bases from V and 8 from J; bases not matched to a gene: 10. Written as DNA, the CDR3 is TGTGCCAGCAGTTTCGGACGTACAGGGGGCAGAGGCTACACCTTC. This encodes CASSFGRTGGRGYTF.

V usage is TRBV7-2 and J usage is TRBJ2-7; TRBD1 is a possible D gene (5 bases). The CDR3 has 15 amino acids. V was shortened by 5 bases and J by 3 bases, with 17 bases between the two germline ends. CDR1 is SGHTA and CDR2 is FQGNSA in the germline V gene. The CDR3 sequence: CASSVSSDSLYEQYF. CDR3 DNA sequence: TGTGCCAGCAGCGTCTCATCCGACAGCCTCTACGAGCAGTACTTC.

The V and J genes are TRBV6-6 and TRBJ1-5, with D possibly being TRBD1 (5 bases). Deletions cut 1 base from V and 8 bases from J, with 12 bases between. Germline assignment: CDR1 MNHNY and CDR2 SVGAGI (reference sequence). The CDR3 runs 14 residues. CDR3 DNA sequence: TGTGCCAGCAGTTACTTCAGGGAGTCTGAGCCCCAGCATTTT. Protein: CASSYFRESEPQHF.

Remarks on this clone: The identical CDR3 is also encoded by other nucleotide sequences in the sample. The V call is TRBV5-4, the J call TRBJ2-3; D might be TRBD2 (6 bases). Trimming took off 0 bases at V and 6 bases at J, with 8 bases between the two ends. Germline V lookup: CDR1 SGHNT, CDR2 YYREEE (reference sequence). The CDR3 totals 13 residues. The CDR3 is CASSLAGTDTQYF. The CDR3 nucleotides are TGTGCCAGCAGCTTGGCCGGGACTGATACGCAGTATTTT.

This clone was seen more than once but under ten times. The CDR3 sequence is CASIEGPHQPQHF. CDR3 nucleotide sequence: TGTGCCAGCATTGAGGGTCCCCATCAGCCCCAGCATTTT. The rearrangement joins TRBV6-1 to TRBJ1-5, with D unclear. The V end was cut by 7 bases, the J end by 5 bases, with 12 bases between. The V gene's germline CDR1 is MNHNS and CDR2 SASEGT. The CDR3 sequence is 13 residues long.

The rearrangement links TRBV27 to TRBJ1-2; D is perhaps TRBD1 (5 bases). The CDR3 is 12 residues long. The ends were cut back, 5 bases at V and 6 bases at J, with 10 bases in the middle. Germline values: CDR1 MNHEY, CDR2 SMNVEV (reference sequence). CDR3 in amino acids: CASSLTGDGYTF. The CDR3 DNA reads as TGTGCCAGCAGTCTCACAGGAGATGGCTACACCTTC.